This T cell receptor (beta chain) was recorded in a study of metastatic and nonmetastatic thyroid tumors. Across the study: Across blood and tumor or nodule tissue, repertoires from malignant and benign thyroid patients were compared with one another. General study points: When malignant thyroid tumors were compared with benign nodules, TCR beta diversity was reportedly significantly higher in the malignant tumors. This held in both blood and tumor samples.

CDR1 MDHEN and CDR2 SYDVKM come from the germline V gene. V lost 3 bases, J lost 5 bases, and 7 bases stayed unmatched. This CDR3 is 15 amino acids long. Within the sample, this clone is medium-sized. Its antigen is as yet unknown. Under the authors' procedure: Researchers built a distant-metastasis classifier for papillary thyroid cancer that drew on CDR3 differences across clinicopathological groups. From the PCR reads, TCRdb re-called clones with MiXCR. These V and J calls are TCRdb output, not the study's own analysis. The sample contains 26,000 or so clones, less than 4% of which appear only once. Not a single patient had been given any form of treatment at any point before undergoing thyroid surgery.

The sequenced sample was blood. The gene calls are TRBV28 and TRBJ2-3, with 8 positions matching TRBD2. The TCR was taken from a male donor with papillary thyroid cancer or a benign thyroid nodule (not recorded which). Some clones in this sample may be carry-over from other donors' samples. This CDR3 reads CASSFFVAGGDTQYF. CDR3 sequence (DNA): TGTGCCAGCAGTTTTTTCGTGGCGGGAGGAGATACGCAGTATTTT.